This TCR beta chain was documented in a study of T cells in Graves' hyperthyroidism and ophthalmopathy. General study points: Within blood appeared most thyroid clonotypes that had expanded above 0.001.

As regards this clonotype: Its cognate antigen is unknown. One end of the junction fails to match germline, which may point to a read error.

The length of the CDR3 is 13 residues. CDR1 is DFQATT, CDR2 SNEGSKA, per germline (reference sequence). Ophthalmopathy in the patients scored at least 3 on Clinical Activity Score and at least 4 on NOSPECS grade, lasting under 3 months. Diagnostic assessment was based on clinical symptoms, serum thyroxine and TRAb, thyroid ultrasound and orbital computed tomography. It was RNA transcripts that yielded the amplified TCR beta CDR3 regions. The HTBI primer set was used in a first-round RT-PCR of the TCR CDR3. A single record per CDR3 protein comes from TCRdb applying MiXCR to the multiplex PCR reads. The sample includes around 290,000 distinct CDR3 sequences, 17% of them seen just once.

The origin of this receptor is a woman aged 55 to 70 with Graves' ophthalmopathy. The specimen was blood. V is TRBV20-1 and J is TRBJ2-7, with 10 bases aligning to TRBD1. The CDR3 reads CSARDRGPYEQYF. The CDR3 DNA sequence: TGCAGTGCGAGAGACAGGGGGCCCTACGAGCAGTACTTC.